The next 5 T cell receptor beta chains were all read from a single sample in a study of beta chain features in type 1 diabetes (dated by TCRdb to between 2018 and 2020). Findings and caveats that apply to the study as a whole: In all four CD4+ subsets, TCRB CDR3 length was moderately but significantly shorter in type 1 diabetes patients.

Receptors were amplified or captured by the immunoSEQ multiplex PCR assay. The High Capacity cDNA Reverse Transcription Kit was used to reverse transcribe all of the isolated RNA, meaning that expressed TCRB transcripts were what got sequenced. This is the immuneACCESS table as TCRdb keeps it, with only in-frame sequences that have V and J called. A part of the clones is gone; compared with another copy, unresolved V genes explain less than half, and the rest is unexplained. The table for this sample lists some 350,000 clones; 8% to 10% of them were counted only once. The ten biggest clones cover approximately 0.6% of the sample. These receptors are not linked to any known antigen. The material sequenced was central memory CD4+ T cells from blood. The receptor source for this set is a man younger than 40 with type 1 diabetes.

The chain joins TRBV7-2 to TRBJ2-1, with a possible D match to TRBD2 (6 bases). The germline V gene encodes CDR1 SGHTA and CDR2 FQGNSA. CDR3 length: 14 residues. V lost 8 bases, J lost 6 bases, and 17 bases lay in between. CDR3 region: CASYARGNSNEQFF. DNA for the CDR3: TGTGCCAGCTATGCGCGCGGGAATAGCAATGAGCAGTTCTTC. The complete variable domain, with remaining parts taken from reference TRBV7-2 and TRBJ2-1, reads GAGVSQSPSNKVTEKGKDVELRCDPISGHTALYWYRQSLGQGLEFLIYFQGNSAPDKSGLPSDRFSAERTGGSVSTLTIQRTQQEDSAVYLCASYARGNSNEQFFGPGTRLTVL.

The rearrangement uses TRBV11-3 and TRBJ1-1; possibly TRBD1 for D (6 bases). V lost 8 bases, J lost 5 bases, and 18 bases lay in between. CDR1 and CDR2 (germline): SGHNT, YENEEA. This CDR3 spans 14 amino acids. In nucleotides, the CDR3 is TGTGCCAGCGGGTCCCGGGACAAAGGGACTGAAGCTTTCTTT. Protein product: CASGSRDKGTEAFF. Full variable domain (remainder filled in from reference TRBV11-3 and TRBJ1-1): EAGVVQSPRYKIIEKKQPVAFWCNPISGHNTLYWYLQNLGQGPELLIRYENEEAVDDSQLPKDRFSAERLKGVDSTLKIQPAELGDSAVYLCASGSRDKGTEAFFGQGTRLTVV.

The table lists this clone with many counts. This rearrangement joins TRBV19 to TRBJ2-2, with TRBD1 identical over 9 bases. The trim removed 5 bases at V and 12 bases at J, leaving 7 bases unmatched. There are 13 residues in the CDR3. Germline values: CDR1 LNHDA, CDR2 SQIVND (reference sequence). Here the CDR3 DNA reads TGTGCCAGTAGTGCGGCTGACAGGGGGAAGCTGTTTTTT. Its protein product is CASSAADRGKLFF.

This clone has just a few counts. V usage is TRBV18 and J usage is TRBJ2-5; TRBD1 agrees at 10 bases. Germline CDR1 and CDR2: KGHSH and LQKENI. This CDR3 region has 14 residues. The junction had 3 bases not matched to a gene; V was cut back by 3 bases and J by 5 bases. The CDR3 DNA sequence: TGTGCCAGCTCACCGGGACAGGGGCCGGAGACCCAGTACTTC. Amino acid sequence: CASSPGQGPETQYF.

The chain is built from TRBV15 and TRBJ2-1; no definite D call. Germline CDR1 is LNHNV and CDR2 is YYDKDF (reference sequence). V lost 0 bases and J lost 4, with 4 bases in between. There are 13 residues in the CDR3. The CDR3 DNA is TGTGCCACCAGCAGAGAAAGGTACAATGAGCAGTTCTTC. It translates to CATSRERYNEQFF.